This T cell receptor beta chain stems from a study of T-cell memory formation after mild COVID-19. 5'RACE with constant-segment primers yielded barcoded, UMI-tagged TCR alpha and TCR beta cDNA libraries. Using its own MiXCR run on the 5' RACE reads, TCRdb lists one record per CDR3 protein. The sample holds fewer than 350,000 distinct CDR3 sequences; 15% to 20% are singletons and the top ten take about a fifth. As for this clonotype: Its target is not known.

Study-level points and caveats: Clones that contracted from day 15 to 85 were balanced CD4/CD8, while later expanders leaned CD4+. Clones from the second wave (peaking day 37) had unconfirmed SARS-CoV-2 specificity. Pre-infection memory held some responding clones, suggesting pre-existing cross-reactive T cells responded.

Per germline, CDR1 SGHRS and CDR2 YFSETQ. CDR3 length equals 17 residues. V was clipped by 4 bases and J by 4 bases, with 20 bases between them. The sequencing sample was made of PBMCs or a T cell subset sorted from them (not recorded which). The TCR was taken from a man aged 18 to 30 who had mild COVID-19 (a few samples of this study predate the infection). Cell type and time point are not known. The gene calls are TRBV5-1 and TRBJ2-2; a weak D match, TRBD1 (6 bases). The CDR3 spells CASSPPSGAEGTGELFF. The CDR3 region has the DNA TGCGCCAGCAGCCCCCCTTCAGGGGCCGAGGGCACCGGGGAGCTGTTTTTT.